The source of this T cell receptor (beta chain) is a study of cytomegalovirus exposure and HLA in healthy donors. Primers for the PCR totalled 60 Vbeta and 13 Jbeta. Profiling relied on immunoSEQ multiplex PCR, and the TCRdb table lists in-frame clones only, not all of them. The data contain over 100,000 clones, about 72% of them seen just once; the ten biggest clones take up approximately 1.5%. This clone was counted many times. Its antigen is unidentified. Whole-study findings and limits: Roughly uniform depth of sequencing across donors was assumed in presence/absence analyses.

Germline V gene sequence: CDR1 SGHRS, CDR2 YFSETQ. The CDR3 loop spans 13 amino acids. Trimming stripped 0 bases from V and 6 bases from J, with 7 bases between. The clonotype comes from a female donor in good health and CMV-seronegative. The V and J genes are TRBV5-1 and TRBJ1-5; D is ambiguous. Sequencing was done on a sample of PBMCs. The CDR3 DNA reads TGCGCCAGCAGCTTGGAAGGGAGTCAGCCCCAGCATTTT. Residues: CASSLEGSQPQHF.